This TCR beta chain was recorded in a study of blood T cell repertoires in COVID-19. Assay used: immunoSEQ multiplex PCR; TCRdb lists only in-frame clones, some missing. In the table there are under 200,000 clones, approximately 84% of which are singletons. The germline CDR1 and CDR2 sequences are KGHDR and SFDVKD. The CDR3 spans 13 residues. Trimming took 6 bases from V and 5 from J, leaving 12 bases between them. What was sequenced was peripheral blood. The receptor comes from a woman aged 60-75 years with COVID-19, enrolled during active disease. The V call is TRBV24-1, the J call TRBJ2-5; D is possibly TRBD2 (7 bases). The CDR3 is CATSLGGQETQYF. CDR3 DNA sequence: TGTGCCACCAGTTTGGGGGGGCAGGAGACCCAGTACTTC.